A single sample is the source of the 10 T cell receptor beta chains below, sequenced in a study of vaccination and CD4 T cells after COVID-19. Which antigens these TCRs recognize remains unknown. Treatment in this sample: approximately 9-day PBMC culture with coronavirus spike peptide pools or control peptides (ViraFEST assay). CD4+ T cells of the unexposed donor were collected before the COVID-19 pandemic (2011-2018). The study sequenced cultured CD4+ T cell DNA using the Oncomine TCR Beta short-read assay. TCRdb used MiXCR to reprocess the PCR reads, holding one entry per CDR3 protein. The table includes under 2,500 distinct CDR3 sequences, 46% detected once. The sample consisted of CD4+ T cells from blood, cultured in vitro. The receptor source for this set is a human donor in good health.

The chain is built from TRBV29-1 and TRBJ1-2, with D unresolved. Germline-derived CDR1 and CDR2 are SQVTM and ANQGSEA. With 0 bases removed from V and 4 bases from J, the gap between germline ends came to 12 bases. There are 14 residues in the CDR3. CDR3 DNA: TGCAGCGTTGAAGATCTGGCATACGGCTATGGCTACACCTTC. This gives the protein CSVEDLAYGYGYTF.

This clonotype was seen once. The chain couples TRBV4-3 to TRBJ1-1, with a tentative D call TRBD1 (5 bases). Trimming took off 4 bases at V and 0 bases at J, with 12 bases between the two ends. CDR1 is LGHNA, CDR2 YSLEER, per germline. This CDR3 is 15 amino acids long. The CDR3 nucleotides read TGCGCCAGCAGCCTAAGCGGGGGAATGAACACTGAAGCTTTCTTT. Translating it yields CASSLSGGMNTEAFF.

A single count supports this clonotype. The chain employs TRBV28 and TRBJ2-2; TRBD2 matches at 11 bases. CDR1 is MDHEN and CDR2 is SYDVKM in the germline V gene. V shed 8 bases, J shed 7 bases, and the junction held 9 bases outside the gene matches. The CDR3 length is 15 residues. The CDR3 DNA reads TGTGCCAGCCAGGGGGGACTAGCGGTCGGCGGGGAGCTGTTTTTT. Its protein is CASQGGLAVGGELFF.

The gene calls are TRBV7-2 and TRBJ2-7, with D tentatively TRBD2 (6 bases). Germline V lookup: CDR1 SGHTA, CDR2 FQGNSA. Trimming removed 3 bases from V and 2 bases from J, with 14 bases in between. The CDR3 has 15 residues. CDR3 protein: CASSLYAGRTYEQYF. CDR3 DNA sequence: TGTGCCAGCAGCTTGTATGCAGGGAGGACCTACGAGCAGTACTTC.

The chain combines TRBV7-2 with TRBJ1-2; 7 bases line up with TRBD1. V was pared by 2 bases and J by 12 bases, with 6 bases of the junction left unmatched. The CDR3 spans 12 residues. CDR1 is SGHTA and CDR2 is FQGNSA in the germline V gene. CDR3 residues: CASSLISTGHTF. CDR3 sequence (DNA): TGTGCCAGCAGCTTAATCTCGACAGGGCACACCTTC.

The chain joins TRBV6-1 to TRBJ1-2; possibly TRBD1 for D (6 bases). The CDR3 totals 15 residues. Per germline, CDR1 MNHNS and CDR2 SASEGT. V was pared by 6 bases and J by 4 bases, with 18 bases between. The CDR3 bases are TGTGCCAGCAGCCCTTCAACAGGGAGCTTCTATGGCTACACCTTC. The encoded protein is CASSPSTGSFYGYTF.

This clonotype was detected only a few times. The chain couples TRBV18 to TRBJ1-2; maybe TRBD1 (5 bases). V was cut by 3 bases and J by 3 bases, with 11 bases left in between. The CDR3 consists of 14 residues. Germline V CDR1 and CDR2: KGHSH, LQKENI. Here the CDR3 reads CASSPGRADYGYTF. CDR3 nucleotides: TGTGCCAGCTCACCGGGCAGGGCGGACTATGGCTACACCTTC.

This clonotype was seen a handful of times. The rearrangement links TRBV24-1 to TRBJ1-5; TRBD1 matches 12 bases. The germline V gene has CDR1 KGHDR and CDR2 SFDVKD. CDR3 length: 15 amino acids. With V trimmed by 4 bases and J by 5 bases, 2 bases remained unmatched. CDR3 sequence (DNA): TGTGCCACCAGTGAAGGGACAGGGGGCGATCAGCCCCAGCATTTT. Translation: CATSEGTGGDQPQHF.

The chain links TRBV7-6 to TRBJ2-6, with D perhaps matching TRBD2 (6 bases). The germline CDR1 and CDR2 sequences are SGHVS and FNYEAQ. The CDR3 runs 17 residues. Trimming took off 2 bases at V and 0 bases at J, with 11 bases between the two ends. CDR3: CASSLTPGGSGANVLTF. The DNA of the CDR3 is TGTGCCAGCAGCTTAACTCCCGGGGGCTCTGGGGCCAACGTCCTGACTTTC.

The genes are TRBV11-2 and TRBJ2-3; D is ambiguous. The CDR3 contains 13 residues. The V and J ends lost 4 bases and 5 bases respectively, with 10 bases between them. Germline V gives CDR1 SGHAT, CDR2 FQNNGV. CDR3 nucleotide sequence: TGTGCCAGCAGCTGGCGCAGAAGAGATACGCAGTATTTT. It specifies CASSWRRRDTQYF.